The rows below give T cell receptor beta chains drawn from one sample of a study of OX40 agonist ivuxolimab in advanced cancers. TCRdb keeps only in-frame clones here, not all; method: immunoSEQ multiplex PCR. This sample has 90,000 to 120,000 clones; more than 85% occur once, and the top ten carry 0.95% to 1.5%. The sample consisted of CD4+ or CD8+ T cells sorted from blood, taken in a trial of the OX40 agonist ivuxolimab. These receptors were collected from an adult with an advanced solid tumor such as melanoma, head and neck, liver or kidney cancer. CDR3s include the opening cysteine and the closing phenylalanine or tryptophan. Each record gives: J gene, clone size, V gene, CDR3 protein. Not every row has a clone size; where given, it reads once, few, many or a size class.

J: TRBJ2-5
size: few
V: TRBV5-1
CDR3: CASSLNRSGTTQETQYF

J: TRBJ2-7
size: once
V: TRBV7-2
CDR3: CASSLDNASGLYEQYF

J: TRBJ2-7
size: once
V: TRBV5-1
CDR3: CASSSQGAPHYEQYF

J: TRBJ1-4
size: NA
V: TRBV6-1
CDR3: CASSEGLGAGGEKLFF

J: TRBJ1-1
size: NA
V: TRBV7-3
CDR3: CASSATAWNTEAFF

J: TRBJ1-4
size: NA
V: TRBV21-1
CDR3: CASSKRGRVNEKLFF

J: TRBJ2-1
size: NA
V: TRBV11-2
CDR3: CASSLVSTSGPASYNEQFF

J: TRBJ1-2
size: few
V: TRBV6-5
CDR3: CASSRQGAGYGYTF

J: TRBJ1-1
size: NA
V: TRBV2
CDR3: CATSSGQGNTEAFF

J: TRBJ2-5
size: once
V: TRBV5-6
CDR3: CASSLVGGQETQYF

J: TRBJ2-1
size: NA
V: TRBV2
CDR3: CASSDGLAGGMFF

J: TRBJ1-2
size: few
V: TRBV5-1
CDR3: CASRGQAANYGYTF

J: TRBJ2-1
size: NA
V: TRBV4-1
CDR3: CASSPMTSYNEQFF

J: TRBJ2-7
size: NA
V: TRBV27
CDR3: CASSSRGGWGYEQYF

J: TRBJ1-2
size: once
V: TRBV28
CDR3: CASSSSGGTDAPNYGYTF

J: TRBJ1-4
size: NA
V: TRBV6-1
CDR3: CASSGIMGQGSEKLFF

J: TRBJ2-1
size: once
V: TRBV7-9
CDR3: CASSPGEWNEQFF

J: TRBJ1-2
size: NA
V: TRBV9
CDR3: CASSVGQGPYGYTF

J: TRBJ2-2
size: NA
V: TRBV25-1
CDR3: CASTYPINTGELFF

J: TRBJ1-3
size: NA
V: TRBV19
CDR3: CASSIPGSSGNTIYF

J: TRBJ1-5
size: NA
V: TRBV19
CDR3: CASSIVPGQGGNQPQHF

J: TRBJ1-2
size: NA
V: TRBV30
CDR3: CAWSEGASIGYGYTF

J: TRBJ2-7
size: NA
V: TRBV7-6
CDR3: CASSPDTFESEQYF

J: TRBJ2-5
size: NA
V: TRBV7-6
CDR3: CASSLGGSAVQETQYF

J: TRBJ2-2
size: NA
V: TRBV5-1
CDR3: CASSLDKTGELFF

J: TRBJ1-1
size: NA
V: TRBV5-1
CDR3: CASSFELNTEAFF

J: TRBJ1-1
size: once
V: TRBV28
CDR3: CASSGGDLGGEAFF

J: TRBJ2-2
size: NA
V: TRBV11-1
CDR3: CASSRHTTNTGELFF

J: TRBJ1-1
size: NA
V: TRBV5-1
CDR3: CASSLGLGAKTEAFF

J: TRBJ2-5
size: NA
V: TRBV7-2
CDR3: CASSFGVYQETQYF

J: TRBJ2-5
size: NA
V: TRBV7-2
CDR3: CASSLENQETQYF

J: TRBJ2-1
size: NA
V: TRBV19
CDR3: CASSIDTGTFGYNEQFF

J: TRBJ1-6
size: NA
V: TRBV19
CDR3: CASSVDRVGNSPLHF

J: TRBJ1-1
size: NA
V: TRBV7-9
CDR3: CASSLPRQGSAEAFF

J: TRBJ2-3
size: NA
V: TRBV9
CDR3: CASSGGILAGNTDTQYF

J: TRBJ2-7
size: NA
V: TRBV19
CDR3: CASRNGAGAYEQYF

J: TRBJ1-1
size: NA
V: TRBV7-9
CDR3: CASSLVSTEAFF

J: TRBJ2-1
size: NA
V: TRBV28
CDR3: CASSPGLAGGWSYNEQFF

J: TRBJ2-5
size: NA
V: TRBV18
CDR3: CASSPGTTRETQYF

J: TRBJ2-2
size: NA
V: TRBV9
CDR3: CASSVFSTREVTGELFF

J: TRBJ2-5
size: NA
V: TRBV5-1
CDR3: CASSLGGATPQETQYF

J: TRBJ2-3
size: NA
V: TRBV30
CDR3: CAWSPQLGWDTQYF